This T cell receptor (beta chain) appears in the sequencing data of a study of read filtering for tumor transcriptome and immune sequencing. V was shortened by 2 bases and J by 3 bases, with 7 bases between the two germline ends. Germline values: CDR1 SGHTA, CDR2 FQGNSA. CDR3 length: 13 residues. The library was built from roughly 400 ng RNA with molecular barcoded adaptors for alpha/delta and beta/gamma chains. TCRdb itself ran the reads through MiXCR, one entry per CDR3 protein. The sample shows 75,000 to 90,000 distinct CDR3 sequences, over 9% of them seen only once. This clonotype was recorded at least ten times.

The sequenced sample consisted of a population of CD138-negative cells sorted from bone marrow. The chain combines TRBV7-2 with TRBJ2-5; D gene unclear. The TCR comes from a donor at least 40 years old with multiple myeloma. The CDR3 nucleotides are TGTGCCAGCAGCTTAAAAAGGGAAGAGACCCAGTACTTC. Translated: CASSLKREETQYF.